The present TCR beta chain was sequenced within a study of blood T cell repertoires in COVID-19. The overall study: Acute and convalescent COVID-19 specimens originated in the United States, Italy and Spain. Sources were T cells, B-cell-depleted T cells, or PBMCs; the material itself was cDNA or gDNA.

The germline CDR1 and CDR2 sequences are MGHRA and YSYEKL. The CDR3 consists of 16 residues. The V end was cut by 6 bases, the J end by 11 bases, with 23 bases between. Only in-frame clones appear in the TCRdb table, and some are missing; sequencing was by immunoSEQ multiplex PCR. Of 200,000 or so clones in the sample, around 85% were seen once. The receptor's source is a woman in her thirties or forties with acute COVID-19. Input material: PBMCs or T cells enriched from blood (not recorded which). This chain links TRBV4-1 with TRBJ1-6; the D gene is possibly TRBD1 (6 bases). Here the CDR3 DNA reads TGCGCCAGCAGAAGAGTCCTTGAGACAGGAGCCCCACCCCTCCACTTT. Translated: CASRRVLETGAPPLHF.